This is a list of T cell receptor beta chains from one sample in a study of tumor T cells in aggressive B-cell lymphoma. Data came from immunoSEQ multiplex PCR; TCRdb stores just in-frame clones and leaves some out. The table includes about 11,000 clones, around 90% detected once. Sequenced: tumor tissue. The receptor source for this set is an adult with diffuse large B cell lymphoma. Both conserved end residues are trimmed from each CDR3.

V gene	J gene	CDR3 protein
TRBV11-2	TRBJ1-3	ASSFGQTGNTIY
TRBV7-9	TRBJ1-4	ASRPIGRGDEKLF
TRBV30	TRBJ2-1	AWRLAGGSSYNEQF
TRBV5-4	TRBJ2-5	ASTAPGLAGGQTQY
TRBV4-1	TRBJ2-3	ASSQRFPGGNTDTQY
TRBV6-5	TRBJ2-6	ASSPTFSGANVLT
TRBV6-1	TRBJ2-1	ASSDRAGRYEQF
TRBV6-5	TRBJ1-2	ASSRDSRHYGYT
TRBV6-6	TRBJ1-6	ASSGWTNSPLH
TRBV4-1	TRBJ1-5	ASSQDLGQGARQPQH
TRBV28	TRBJ1-5	ASRLQGALNQPQH
TRBV4-1	TRBJ1-1	ASRLGQANTEAF
TRBV30	TRBJ2-1	ASEGPSNEQF
TRBV6-5	TRBJ1-2	ASSYMQGYGYT
TRBV7-8	TRBJ2-1	ASSLWGGNYNEQF
TRBV18	TRBJ2-7	ASSPPSGSTYEQY
TRBV5-1	TRBJ2-2	ASSLASTGELF
TRBV4-1	TRBJ2-3	ASSLTASNAADTQY
TRBV7-7	TRBJ2-6	ASNSKKTSGVSGANVLT
TRBV19	TRBJ1-4	ASSILGTGGATNEKLF
TRBV5-6	TRBJ1-1	ASSWTSTEAF
TRBV16	TRBJ2-7	ASSQQLADYYEQY
TRBV19	TRBJ1-1	ASSITQNTEAF
TRBV12-5	TRBJ2-3	ASAPRSGTDTQY
TRBV6-6	TRBJ1-6	ASSHDRAPLH
TRBV7-6	TRBJ2-7	ASSFWQGSSYEQY
TRBV18	TRBJ1-2	ASSPGTGEDYGYT
TRBV20-1	TRBJ1-4	SARGGEKLF
TRBV9	TRBJ1-2	ASSARDVATNYGYT
TRBV7-8	TRBJ2-5	ASSLAQAGGRETQY
TRBV11-2	TRBJ2-3	ASSTRLAGGIADTQY
TRBV4-1	TRBJ1-2	ASSSPDRNYGYT
TRBV20-1	.	SAYQGYEQY
TRBV5-4	TRBJ1-2	ASSPRDSPYGYT
TRBV19	TRBJ1-2	ASSPQGRGGYT